The 12 T cell receptor beta chains reported below all come from one sample, sequenced in a study of blood T cells in healthy people across ages. The second PCR ran about 6 to 12 cycles with a sample-barcoded 5' primer and J-beta primers. One entry per CDR3 protein results from TCRdb running MiXCR on the 5' RACE reads. The table lists about 800,000 distinct CDR3 sequences, 20% to 25% of them singletons. This same sample was also part of a study on T cells of mothers and their children.

Material: blood. Receptor source: a boy aged 5-17 years in good health.

The J gene is TRBJ2-5, the V gene TRBV6-5, with D possibly being TRBD1 (5 bases). This CDR3 has 13 residues. With 8 bases removed from V and 5 bases from J, the gap between germline ends came to 15 bases. CDR1 and CDR2 from the germline V gene are MNHEY and SVGAGI. This CDR3 reads CASAPPGYETQYF. In DNA, the CDR3 is TGTGCCAGCGCCCCGCCAGGGTACGAGACCCAGTACTTC.

The chain joins TRBV18 to TRBJ2-5, with 10 bases that match TRBD2. The end of the DNA is better explained by TRBJ2-7, so the J call may be wrong. Germline CDR1 and CDR2: KGHSH and LQKENI. The length of the CDR3 is 15 residues. The CDR3 is CASSRELAGFGEQYF. The CDR3 DNA sequence: TGTGCCAGCTCACGAGAACTAGCGGGGTTCGGCGAGCAGTACTTC.

The V call is TRBV29-1, the J call TRBJ2-5, with 8 bases identical to TRBD2. The J call may be incorrect, as the DNA end agrees better with TRBJ2-7. Germline loops: CDR1 SQVTM, CDR2 ANQGSEA. The CDR3 is 19 residues long. The DNA of the CDR3 is TGCAGCGTTCGCTCGAGGGCGGATAGTGCGGGAGGCCGATCCTACGAGCAGTACTTC. Translating gives CSVRSRADSAGGRSYEQYF.

The V and J genes are TRBV7-9 and TRBJ2-1; tentatively, D is TRBD2 (5 bases). Trimming took 2 bases from V and 9 from J, leaving 14 bases between them. The CDR3 is 14 residues long. Germline V CDR1 and CDR2: SEHNR, FQNEAQ (reference sequence). This chain's CDR3 is CASSLKLRSGEQFF. The DNA for the CDR3 is TGTGCCAGCAGCTTAAAGTTGCGGAGCGGTGAGCAGTTCTTC.

This clonotype appeared a few times. This rearrangement joins TRBV5-6 to TRBJ2-7; D perhaps matches TRBD1 (6 bases). The germline V and J ends were trimmed by 4 bases and 7 bases, with 12 bases remaining between them. CDR1 and CDR2 from the germline V gene are SGHDT and YYEEEE. The CDR3 contains 12 residues. The DNA of the CDR3 is TGTGCCAGCAGCACAGGGTCAGGGGAGCAGTACTTC. Its translation is CASSTGSGEQYF. Filled out from reference TRBV5-6 and TRBJ2-7, the complete variable domain reads DAGVTQSPTHLIKTRGQQVTLRCSPKSGHDTVSWYQQALGQGPQFIFQYYEEEERQRGNFPDRFSGHQFPNYSSELNVNALLLGDSALYLCASSTGSGEQYFGPGTRLTVT.

V usage is TRBV6-6 and J usage is TRBJ1-1, with D uncertain. Germline CDR1 MNHNY, CDR2 SVGAGI (reference sequence). V gave up 10 bases and J gave up 4 bases, with 13 bases separating them. The CDR3 consists of 12 residues. The CDR3 protein is CAIDELGTEAFF. In nucleotides, the CDR3 is TGTGCCATCGACGAGTTGGGCACTGAAGCTTTCTTT.

This clonotype occurred a few times. Germline is not matched at one junction end, which may reflect a read error. The chain carries TRBV6-6 and TRBJ1-2; 11 bases match TRBD1. This CDR3 spans 19 amino acids. The germline V gene encodes CDR1 MNHNY and CDR2 SVGAGI (reference sequence). The CDR3 sequence: CASSQSAYRRGQGVYGYTF. The CDR3 DNA sequence: TGCGCCAGCAGCCAGTCAGCCTATCGTCGGGGACAGGGGGTCTATGGCTACACCTTC.

The chain joins TRBV28 to TRBJ1-2, with D possibly TRBD1 on 5 matching bases. CDR3 length equals 14 residues. With 6 bases removed from V and 2 bases from J, the gap between germline ends came to 13 bases. Germline assignment: CDR1 MDHEN and CDR2 SYDVKM. The CDR3 sequence is CASSGTGVNYGYTF. DNA of the CDR3: TGTGCCAGCAGCGGAACAGGAGTCAACTATGGCTACACCTTC.

The rearrangement uses TRBV4-3 and TRBJ2-1, with D maybe TRBD1 (5 bases). The J call may be faulty, since TRBJ2-5 better matches the DNA end. CDR3 length: 16 residues. Germline CDR1 and CDR2: LGHNA and YSLEER. The CDR3 DNA sequence: TGCGCCAGCAGCCAAGTTAAAGGGGTCGGCCAAGAGACCCAGTACTTC. Translated: CASSQVKGVGQETQYF.

The J gene is TRBJ1-4, the V gene TRBV4-1; possibly TRBD1 for D (5 bases). The CDR3 contains 14 residues. Germline CDR1 reads MGHRA; CDR2 reads YSYEKL. V dropped 10 bases and J dropped 7 bases, with 19 bases sitting between them. CDR3 amino acids: CATSLGGRGEKLFF. The CDR3 nucleotides read TGCGCCACCTCGCTCGGGGGGAGGGGTGAAAAACTGTTTTTT.

The rearrangement joins TRBV6-2 or TRBV6-3 to TRBJ1-5; D gene unclear. V shed 5 bases and J shed 0 bases, with 11 bases lying between them. Germline CDR1 reads MNHEY; CDR2 reads SVGEGT. This CDR3 is built from 15 residues. CDR3 sequence: CASSPQRNSNQPQHF. CDR3 DNA: TGTGCCAGCAGTCCTCAGAGGAATAGCAATCAGCCCCAGCATTTT.

This clonotype was found once. The chain combines TRBV7-3 with TRBJ2-5, with 8 bases lining up with TRBD1. The last part of the DNA fits TRBJ2-1 better; the J call may be wrong. Germline CDR1 reads SGHTA; CDR2 reads FQGTGA. This CDR3 has 14 amino acids. CDR3 in DNA: TGTGCCAGCAGCCCGACAGGACAGGGCCATGAGCAGTTCTTC. This gives the protein CASSPTGQGHEQFF.